These 14 T cell receptor beta chains were all obtained from the same sample, sequenced in a study of blood T cell repertoires in COVID-19. Only in-frame clones appear in the TCRdb table, and some are missing; sequencing was by immunoSEQ multiplex PCR. The sample lists about 340,000 clones; 80% to 95% were seen once. Sequenced material: PBMCs or T cells enriched from blood (not recorded which). These receptors came from a woman younger than 45 who had recovered from COVID-19.

This sequence joins TRBV27 and TRBJ2-5; TRBD2 matches 7 bases. The CDR3 runs to 13 residues. The germline gives CDR1 MNHEY, CDR2 SMNVEV (reference sequence). Trimming took 7 bases from V and 2 from J; bases not matched to a gene: 4. The CDR3 DNA sequence: TGTGCCAGCAAGAGGACTAGTCAAGAGACCCAGTACTTC. It yields the protein CASKRTSQETQYF.

V and J are TRBV6-1 and TRBJ2-7; the D is unclear. Germline V gene lookup returns CDR1 MNHNS and CDR2 SASEGT. V shed 2 bases and J shed 5 bases, with 7 bases lying between them. This CDR3 has 12 amino acids. Written as DNA, the CDR3 is TGTGCCAGCAGTGAAACAAACAACGAGCAGTACTTC. Translating it yields CASSETNNEQYF.

V is TRBV28 and J is TRBJ1-5; the match to TRBD1 covers 9 bases. V lost 6 bases and J lost 3; bases outside the gene matches: 6. This CDR3 has 15 residues. CDR1 and CDR2 from the germline V gene are MDHEN and SYDVKM. The CDR3 DNA reads TGTGCCAGCAGCCACGGACAGGGGAACAATCAGCCCCAGCATTTT. Amino acids: CASSHGQGNNQPQHF.

V gene TRBV6-1 combines with J gene TRBJ2-2; 14 bases are a match to TRBD2. This CDR3 is 22 amino acids long. Germline V gives CDR1 MNHNS, CDR2 SASEGT. Trimming cost V 2 bases and J 7 bases; bases outside gene matches: 21. Here the CDR3 DNA reads TGTGCCAGCAGTGAATCGATTGGGAGGGGAAGGGGACTAGCGGGAGTAGTCGGGGAGCTGTTTTTT. Encoded protein: CASSESIGRGRGLAGVVGELFF.

The genes are TRBV19 and TRBJ1-2, with 7 bases aligning to TRBD1. The trim removed 2 bases at V and 2 bases at J, leaving 8 bases unmatched. Per germline, CDR1 LNHDA and CDR2 SQIVND (reference sequence). The CDR3 is 16 residues long. DNA for the CDR3: TGTGCCAGTAGTATAAAACCCCGACAGGGAAACTATGGCTACACCTTC. This encodes CASSIKPRQGNYGYTF. Using reference TRBV19 and TRBJ1-2 for the parts outside the CDR3, the full variable domain is DGGITQSPKYLFRKEGQNVTLSCEQNLNHDAMYWYRQDPGQGLRLIYYSQIVNDFQKGDIAEGYSVSREKKESFPLTVTSAQKNPTAFYLCASSIKPRQGNYGYTFGSGTRLTVV.

V and J are TRBV7-2 and TRBJ1-2, with TRBD1 matching 10 bases. J was trimmed by 5 bases and V by 5 bases; bases with no gene match: 5. This CDR3 region has 14 residues. Germline V gives CDR1 SGHTA, CDR2 FQGNSA. CDR3 sequence (DNA): TGTGCCAGCAGCCCGACAGGGGGCCCGTATGGCTACACCTTC. Residues: CASSPTGGPYGYTF.

V usage is TRBV4-1 and J usage is TRBJ2-3, with a tentative D call TRBD2 (6 bases). This CDR3 comprises 16 residues. CDR1 is MGHRA and CDR2 is YSYEKL in the germline V gene. V lost 4 bases and J lost 2, with 16 bases in between. The CDR3 nucleotides read TGCGCCAGCAGCCGCTTCGGGCGGGGCGACACAGATACGCAGTATTTT. Protein product: CASSRFGRGDTDTQYF.

The chain recombines TRBV15 with TRBJ2-3; 15 bases line up with TRBD2. The CDR3 is made up of 17 amino acids. Germline-derived CDR1 and CDR2 are LNHNV and YYDKDF (reference sequence). V lost 3 bases, J lost 2 bases, and 3 bases stayed unmatched. CDR3 sequence: CATSSGLAGGPTDTQYF. CDR3 in DNA: TGTGCCACCAGCAGCGGACTAGCGGGAGGGCCCACAGATACGCAGTATTTT.

The chain uses TRBV11-1 and TRBJ2-7, with D tentatively TRBD1 (6 bases). V was pared by 3 bases and J by 0 bases, with 12 bases between. Looked up from germline, CDR1 is SGHAT and CDR2 is FQDESV (reference sequence). This CDR3 is 15 amino acids long. The CDR3, as DNA: TGTGCCAGCAGCTTCAGGCAGGGGAGCTCCTACGAGCAGTACTTC. Amino acid sequence: CASSFRQGSSYEQYF.

In this sample, this clone turned up a few times. This chain links TRBV30 with TRBJ1-2, with D unclear. Germline assignment: CDR1 GTSNPN and CDR2 SVGIG (reference sequence). The CDR3 loop spans 11 amino acids. Trimming cost V 2 bases and J 4 bases, with 5 bases left between them. CDR3: CAWSQIYGYTF. The CDR3 DNA is TGTGCCTGGAGTCAGATCTATGGCTACACCTTC.

The V gene is TRBV4-1, the J gene TRBJ1-6; the D gene is possibly TRBD1 (6 bases). Deletions cut 0 bases from V and 7 bases from J, with 13 bases between. The germline V gene encodes CDR1 MGHRA and CDR2 YSYEKL. There are 16 residues in the CDR3. The CDR3 DNA is TGCGCCAGCAGCCAAGAAGGGACACACCCAAATTCACCCCTCCACTTT. Translation: CASSQEGTHPNSPLHF.

The genes are TRBV7-9 and TRBJ2-1, with TRBD2 matching 13 bases. CDR1 is SEHNR and CDR2 is FQNEAQ in the germline V gene (reference sequence). Trimming at V came to 4 bases and at J to 0 bases, leaving 9 bases not matched to a gene. This CDR3 is built from 19 residues. In nucleotides, the CDR3 is TGTGCCAGCAGCTCAGGGGGACTAGCGGGGCTTAACTCCTACAATGAGCAGTTCTTC. It is translated as CASSSGGLAGLNSYNEQFF.

The chain has TRBV27 and TRBJ1-6, with TRBD1 matching over 10 bases. CDR1 is MNHEY, CDR2 SMNVEV, per germline (reference sequence). The trim removed 7 bases at V and 2 bases at J, leaving 2 bases unmatched. There are 15 residues in the CDR3. The CDR3 DNA reads TGTGCCAGCAAAGGACAGGGGGCCTATAATTCACCCCTCCACTTT. This gives the protein CASKGQGAYNSPLHF.

In this sample, this clone turned up a few times. This chain uses TRBV27 with TRBJ1-1, with 8 bases identical to TRBD1. Germline V lookup: CDR1 MNHEY, CDR2 SMNVEV (reference sequence). CDR3 length: 13 residues. V was clipped by 2 bases and J by 5 bases; unmatched bases: 1. CDR3: CASSLQGATEAFF. For the CDR3, the DNA is TGTGCCAGCAGTTTACAGGGGGCTACTGAAGCTTTCTTT.